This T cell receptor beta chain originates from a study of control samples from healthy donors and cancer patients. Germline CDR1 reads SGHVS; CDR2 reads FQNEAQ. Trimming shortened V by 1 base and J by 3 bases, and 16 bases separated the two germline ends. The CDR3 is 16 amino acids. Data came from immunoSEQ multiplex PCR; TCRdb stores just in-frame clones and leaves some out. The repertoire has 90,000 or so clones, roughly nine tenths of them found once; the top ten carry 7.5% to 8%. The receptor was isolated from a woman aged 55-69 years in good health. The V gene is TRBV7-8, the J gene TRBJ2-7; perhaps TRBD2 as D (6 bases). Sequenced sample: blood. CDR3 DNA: TGTGCCAGCAGCTTAGTGGGGGACTTACAGAGCTACGAGCAGTACTTC. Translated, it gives CASSLVGDLQSYEQYF. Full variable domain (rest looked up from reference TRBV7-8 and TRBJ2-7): GAGVSQSPRYKVAKRGQDVALRCDPISGHVSLFWYQQALGQGPEFLTYFQNEAQLDKSGLPSDRFFAERPEGSVSTLKIQRTQQEDSAVYLCASSLVGDLQSYEQYFGPGTRLTVT.